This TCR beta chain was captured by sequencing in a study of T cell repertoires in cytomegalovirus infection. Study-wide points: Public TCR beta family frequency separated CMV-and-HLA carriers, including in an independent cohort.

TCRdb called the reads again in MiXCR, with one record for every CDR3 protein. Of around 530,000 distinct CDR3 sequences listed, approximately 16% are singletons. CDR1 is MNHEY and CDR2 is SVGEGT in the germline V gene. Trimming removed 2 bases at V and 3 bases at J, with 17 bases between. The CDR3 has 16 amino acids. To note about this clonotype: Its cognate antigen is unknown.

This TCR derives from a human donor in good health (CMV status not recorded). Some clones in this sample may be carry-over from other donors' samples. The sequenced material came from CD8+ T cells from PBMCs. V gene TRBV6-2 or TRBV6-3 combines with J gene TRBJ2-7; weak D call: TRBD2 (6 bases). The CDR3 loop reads CASSYPQEGQNYEQYF. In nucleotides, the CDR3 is TGTGCCAGCAGTTACCCGCAGGAGGGCCAAAACTACGAGCAGTACTTC.